These T cell receptor beta chains were read from a single sample in a study of blood T cell repertoires in COVID-19. Assay: immunoSEQ multiplex PCR; the TCRdb copy retains only in-frame clones and omits some. Of about 180,000 clones detected, approximately 89% appear once; the ten largest clones hold nearly 2.5%. Source material: peripheral blood. All receptors come from a man aged 35-49 years with active or convalescent COVID-19. Each CDR3 is given with its conserved first and last residue. D genes are given only for firm matches. Clone size appears in some rows only: once, few, many, or a class for an expanded clone.

d_gene,abundance,j_gene,v_gene,CDR3aa
TRBD1,few,TRBJ1-5,TRBV29-1,CSVVEGAGNQPQHF
TRBD2,-,TRBJ2-1,TRBV19,CASNPGGLSYNEQFF
-,-,TRBJ1-1,TRBV30,CAWEDSYTEAFF
-,-,TRBJ1-3,TRBV7-9,CASSSTEISGNTIYF
TRBD1,-,TRBJ1-1,TRBV5-1,CASSSRQGDGEAFF
TRBD1,-,TRBJ1-1,TRBV12-3/TRBV12-4,CASSDRVAEAFF
-,-,TRBJ1-2,TRBV30,CAWSVQTAYGYTF
-,-,TRBJ1-1,TRBV6-5,CASSYLTGTEAFF
TRBD1,once,TRBJ1-1,TRBV27,CASSLSLLIGDRGDTEAFF
TRBD2,-,TRBJ2-7,TRBV19,CASSISGGGPPYEQYF
TRBD1,-,TRBJ2-7,TRBV6-5,CASSYSRDRTYEQYF
TRBD1,-,TRBJ2-3,TRBV7-7,CASSKGQGSTDTQYF
-,-,TRBJ2-2,TRBV7-9,CASSLYGRSNTGELFF
-,-,TRBJ1-2,TRBV29-1,CSVERGGVYGYTF
-,-,TRBJ1-3,TRBV6-5,CASSYGGAPGNTIYF
-,-,TRBJ2-5,TRBV9,CASSARQQETQYF
TRBD1,-,TRBJ1-2,TRBV5-4,CATGGQGRRGYTF
-,-,TRBJ1-6,TRBV6-5,CASGPANYNSPLHF
-,-,TRBJ1-5,TRBV10-2,CASSENLGGNQPQHF
-,-,TRBJ2-7,TRBV10-3,CAISVQGEGEQYF
-,-,TRBJ1-5,TRBV11-2,CASSSGENQPQHF
-,-,TRBJ1-5,TRBV4-1,CASSQTRTSNQPQHF
-,-,TRBJ1-6,TRBV3-1/TRBV3-2,CASSQGAGGDSPLHF
-,once,TRBJ2-1,TRBV5-1,CASSLSGNEQFF
-,few,TRBJ1-1,TRBV6-1,CASSESQAEAFF
TRBD2,-,TRBJ2-5,TRBV2,CASGKAGVGETQYF
-,-,TRBJ1-6,TRBV4-1,CASSQDRPRNSPLHF
TRBD1,-,TRBJ1-5,TRBV6-5,CASSSTGQGYQPQHF
TRBD1,-,TRBJ1-6,TRBV5-1,CASSRTGTGVGAYNSPLHF
-,-,TRBJ1-6,TRBV25-1,CASSGSGGLAPLHF
-,-,TRBJ1-5,TRBV28,CASTPGGNNQPQHF
-,-,TRBJ1-1,TRBV19,CASSVAGDTEAFF
-,-,TRBJ2-1,TRBV9,CASSVAGGAAYNEQFF